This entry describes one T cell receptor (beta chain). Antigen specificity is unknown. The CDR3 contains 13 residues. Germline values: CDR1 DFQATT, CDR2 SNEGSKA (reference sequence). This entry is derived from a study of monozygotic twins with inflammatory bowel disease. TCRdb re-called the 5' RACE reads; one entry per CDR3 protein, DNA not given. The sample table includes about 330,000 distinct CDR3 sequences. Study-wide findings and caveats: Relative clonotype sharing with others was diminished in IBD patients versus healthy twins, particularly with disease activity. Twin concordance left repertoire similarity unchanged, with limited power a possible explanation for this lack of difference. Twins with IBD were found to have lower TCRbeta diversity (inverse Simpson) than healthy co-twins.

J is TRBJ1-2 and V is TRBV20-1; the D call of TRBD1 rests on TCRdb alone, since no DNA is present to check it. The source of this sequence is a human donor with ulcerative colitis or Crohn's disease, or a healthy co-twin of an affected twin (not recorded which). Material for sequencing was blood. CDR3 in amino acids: CSAIPGTVYGYTF.